This is a list of T cell receptor beta chains from one sample in a study of T cell responses to AZD1222 COVID-19 vaccine. Libraries were prepared by immunoSEQ multiplex PCR; TCRdb keeps only in-frame clonotypes and omits some of them. Seen here are under 150,000 clones, 90% to 95% observed once, and the top ten hold roughly 5%. The material sequenced was peripheral blood, taken on day 0 of AZD1222 vaccination. The receptors come from an adult in good health. The conserved cysteine and the conserved F or W are not part of the CDR3 here. The order of the fields is V gene, CDR3 length, CDR3 protein.

v_gene: TRBV9; len: 10; CDR3aa: ASSPRPYEQY
v_gene: TRBV6-5; len: 13; CDR3aa: ASIDSRNPFYEQY
v_gene: TRBV5-1; len: 13; CDR3aa: ASSLVGGGNSPLH
v_gene: TRBV6-2/TRBV6-3; len: 12; CDR3aa: ASSYSASGYEQY
v_gene: TRBV9; len: 10; CDR3aa: ASSPTGYEQY
v_gene: TRBV7-9; len: 14; CDR3aa: ASSEVAGGTLYGYT
v_gene: TRBV2; len: 9; CDR3aa: ASSETWGAF
v_gene: TRBV3-1/TRBV3-2; len: 18; CDR3aa: ASSQYPGLAGTSSYNEQF
v_gene: TRBV5-1; len: 12; CDR3aa: ASSLGGLDYGYT
v_gene: TRBV7-6; len: 16; CDR3aa: ASSPRQGGVGDTGELF
v_gene: TRBV7-2; len: 13; CDR3aa: ASSSATGKDTEAF
v_gene: TRBV4-1; len: 13; CDR3aa: ASSQWLELNTEAF
v_gene: TRBV6-5; len: 13; CDR3aa: ASSQVQRQKHGYT
v_gene: TRBV6-2/TRBV6-3; len: 14; CDR3aa: ASSYPLAGGRNEQF
v_gene: TRBV6-1; len: 14; CDR3aa: ASSETSGVFTDTQY
v_gene: TRBV9; len: 14; CDR3aa: ASSVGTDSSYNEQF
v_gene: TRBV5-1; len: 12; CDR3aa: ASKTGQSTDTQY
v_gene: TRBV7-9; len: 15; CDR3aa: ASSDMGLAGLSYEQY
v_gene: TRBV4-3; len: 13; CDR3aa: ASSRGQGSTDTQY
v_gene: TRBV6-5; len: 13; CDR3aa: ASSPQGARGNTIY
v_gene: TRBV27; len: 12; CDR3aa: ASAQGGNQETQY
v_gene: TRBV6-5; len: 11; CDR3aa: ASRDSWNQPQH
v_gene: TRBV6-2/TRBV6-3; len: 13; CDR3aa: ASSSTATYSYEQY
v_gene: TRBV19; len: 11; CDR3aa: ASKGQFNEKLF
v_gene: TRBV24-1; len: 15; CDR3aa: ATSDLGGASGRPPQY
v_gene: TRBV7-9; len: 14; CDR3aa: ASSLGHAGTHYGYT
v_gene: TRBV20-1; len: 9; CDR3aa: SARDQVEAF
v_gene: TRBV10-1; len: 11; CDR3aa: ASGKDRTSEQY
v_gene: TRBV19; len: 12; CDR3aa: ASSTGQGTYGYT
v_gene: TRBV5-1; len: 15; CDR3aa: ASSGTGREGGQNEQF